A selection of T cell receptor beta chains follows, all from one sample in a study of cytomegalovirus exposure and HLA in healthy donors. This table comes from immunoSEQ multiplex PCR, and its TCRdb copy is limited to in-frame clones, with some not included. The sample data list about 65,000 clones. The sequenced sample consisted of PBMCs. Receptor source: a boy younger than 18 in good health and CMV-seronegative. Both conserved end residues are part of each CDR3. Each record gives: J gene, V gene, D gene, CDR3 DNA, CDR3 protein. D genes are given only for firm matches.

J gene: TRBJ2-3
V gene: TRBV19
D gene: -
CDR3 DNA: TGTGCCAGTAGTCGGGCCGCTAGCGGCACAGATACGCAGTATTTT
CDR3 protein: CASSRAASGTDTQYF

J gene: TRBJ2-7
V gene: TRBV6-5
D gene: -
CDR3 DNA: TGTGCCAGCAGTTACTCCTCGACAGGCTCTGGGGAGCAGTACTTC
CDR3 protein: CASSYSSTGSGEQYF

J gene: TRBJ2-2
V gene: TRBV10-3
D gene: TRBD2
CDR3 DNA: TGTGCCATCATTGGGACTACCCCGAACACCGGGGAGCTGTTTTTT
CDR3 protein: CAIIGTTPNTGELFF

J gene: TRBJ1-2
V gene: TRBV5-6
D gene: -
CDR3 DNA: TGTGCCAGCAGCCCGGGACTGGGATATGGCTACACCTTC
CDR3 protein: CASSPGLGYGYTF

J gene: TRBJ2-6
V gene: TRBV5-1
D gene: TRBD1
CDR3 DNA: TGCGCCAGCAGCGCAGGACAGGGAATCCCTGGGGCCAACGTCCTGACTTTC
CDR3 protein: CASSAGQGIPGANVLTF

J gene: TRBJ2-1
V gene: TRBV27
D gene: -
CDR3 DNA: TGTGCCAGCAGTTTATCGCCAGGTTACAATGAGCAGTTCTTC
CDR3 protein: CASSLSPGYNEQFF

J gene: TRBJ1-1
V gene: TRBV25-1
D gene: TRBD1
CDR3 DNA: TGTGCCAGCAGTGAATCCCAGGGGGCGCGGAACACTGAAGCTTTCTTT
CDR3 protein: CASSESQGARNTEAFF

J gene: TRBJ2-6
V gene: TRBV27
D gene: -
CDR3 DNA: TGTGCCAGCAGTTTATTCCCCATCTCTGGGGCCAACGTCCTGACTTTC
CDR3 protein: CASSLFPISGANVLTF

J gene: TRBJ2-3
V gene: TRBV5-4
D gene: TRBD2
CDR3 DNA: TGTGCCAGCAGCCCGTGGACTAGCGGGGGGGGCTGGGAGGCAGATACGCAGTATTTT
CDR3 protein: CASSPWTSGGGWEADTQYF

J gene: TRBJ2-5
V gene: TRBV6-5
D gene: TRBD2
CDR3 DNA: TGTGCCAGCCGGGGTTACGGCGGGAGTTATGAGACCCAGTACTTC
CDR3 protein: CASRGYGGSYETQYF

J gene: TRBJ1-4
V gene: TRBV18
D gene: TRBD1
CDR3 DNA: TGTGCCAGCTCAACGAACAGGGGGGACGGTGAAAAACTGTTTTTT
CDR3 protein: CASSTNRGDGEKLFF

J gene: TRBJ2-3
V gene: TRBV13
D gene: TRBD2
CDR3 DNA: TGTGCCAGCAGCGTTAACACCGGGGGGTACACAGATACGCAGTATTTT
CDR3 protein: CASSVNTGGYTDTQYF

J gene: TRBJ2-7
V gene: TRBV2
D gene: -
CDR3 DNA: TGTGCCAGCAGTCTCGGCTACGAGCAGTACTTC
CDR3 protein: CASSLGYEQYF

J gene: TRBJ2-3
V gene: TRBV5-1
D gene: TRBD1
CDR3 DNA: TGCGCCAGCAGCCGCCAGGGGGGCACAGATACGCAGTATTTT
CDR3 protein: CASSRQGGTDTQYF

J gene: TRBJ2-6
V gene: TRBV10-1
D gene: -
CDR3 DNA: TGCGCCAGCAGTGACGGCGGCTCCCGGGGCTCTGGGGCCAACGTCCTGACTTTC
CDR3 protein: CASSDGGSRGSGANVLTF

J gene: TRBJ1-3
V gene: TRBV6-4
D gene: -
CDR3 DNA: TGTGCCAGCAGCAGGGATCCTGGAAACACCATATATTTT
CDR3 protein: CASSRDPGNTIYF

J gene: TRBJ1-5
V gene: TRBV6-1
D gene: -
CDR3 DNA: TGTGCCAGCAGTGAACAACAGGGTCGTCAGCCCCAGCATTTT
CDR3 protein: CASSEQQGRQPQHF

J gene: TRBJ2-7
V gene: TRBV19
D gene: TRBD1
CDR3 DNA: TGTGCCAGTAGTGGAAAGGGGGCAAGTTACGAGCAGTACTTC
CDR3 protein: CASSGKGASYEQYF

J gene: TRBJ1-2
V gene: TRBV6-4
D gene: TRBD1
CDR3 DNA: TGTGCCAGCAGTGACCAGGGGGCAACCGGCTACACCTTC
CDR3 protein: CASSDQGATGYTF

J gene: TRBJ2-3
V gene: TRBV5-1
D gene: -
CDR3 DNA: TGCGCCAGCAGACCTCGCCAGAGCACAGATACGCAGTATTTT
CDR3 protein: CASRPRQSTDTQYF

J gene: TRBJ1-2
V gene: TRBV6-6
D gene: -
CDR3 DNA: TGTGCCAGCAGCCGCCCGGGAGGGATCGATGGCTACACCTTC
CDR3 protein: CASSRPGGIDGYTF

J gene: TRBJ2-5
V gene: TRBV19
D gene: -
CDR3 DNA: TGTGCCAGTAGTATAGTTCCCGAGGGCAGCAAGAAAGAGACCCAGTACTTC
CDR3 protein: CASSIVPEGSKKETQYF

J gene: TRBJ1-2
V gene: TRBV19
D gene: -
CDR3 DNA: TGTGCCAGTAGTATGGGAGGACCCTATGGCTACACCTTC
CDR3 protein: CASSMGGPYGYTF

J gene: TRBJ2-2
V gene: TRBV14
D gene: -
CDR3 DNA: TGTGCCAGCAGCCGGAACAGGGCCACCGGGGAGCTGTTTTTT
CDR3 protein: CASSRNRATGELFF

J gene: TRBJ2-2
V gene: TRBV6-5
D gene: TRBD2
CDR3 DNA: TGTGCCAGCAGTTACTCTGGGGGAGGGAACGGGGAGCTGTTTTTT
CDR3 protein: CASSYSGGGNGELFF

J gene: TRBJ1-1
V gene: TRBV5-1
D gene: TRBD1
CDR3 DNA: TGCGCCAGCAGCCCGGGGACAGTGGACATGAACACTGAAGCTTTCTTT
CDR3 protein: CASSPGTVDMNTEAFF

J gene: TRBJ1-1
V gene: TRBV27
D gene: -
CDR3 DNA: TGTGCCAGCAGTTCCCGACAGGACACTGAAGCTTTCTTT
CDR3 protein: CASSSRQDTEAFF

J gene: TRBJ2-7
V gene: TRBV30
D gene: -
CDR3 DNA: TGTGCCTGGAGCGGAGGGGTCGACAGGGTGGACTGGGAGCAGTACTTC
CDR3 protein: CAWSGGVDRVDWEQYF

J gene: TRBJ2-7
V gene: TRBV19
D gene: TRBD2
CDR3 DNA: TGTGCCAGTAGTATTTTCGCGGGGGGCTCCTACGAGCAGTACTTC
CDR3 protein: CASSIFAGGSYEQYF

J gene: TRBJ2-2
V gene: TRBV9
D gene: -
CDR3 DNA: TGTGCCAGCAGCCCCCCCGGGGAGACCGGGGAGCTGTTTTTT
CDR3 protein: CASSPPGETGELFF

J gene: TRBJ1-1
V gene: TRBV5-1
D gene: TRBD1
CDR3 DNA: TGCGCCAGCAGCCAGGGGGCAGGGGGCACTGAAGCTTTCTTT
CDR3 protein: CASSQGAGGTEAFF

J gene: TRBJ1-4
V gene: TRBV7-9
D gene: -
CDR3 DNA: TGTGCCAGCAGCCCAGGGCCTTATAATGAAAAACTGTTTTTT
CDR3 protein: CASSPGPYNEKLFF

J gene: TRBJ1-1
V gene: TRBV7-9
D gene: TRBD1
CDR3 DNA: TGTGCCAGCAGCCCGGGACAGGGTCGAAACACTGAAGCTTTCTTT
CDR3 protein: CASSPGQGRNTEAFF

J gene: TRBJ2-2
V gene: TRBV9
D gene: TRBD1
CDR3 DNA: TGTGCCAGCAGCGCCGATTGGAAGGGGGCGCCGTCCGGGGAGCTGTTTTTT
CDR3 protein: CASSADWKGAPSGELFF

J gene: TRBJ2-7
V gene: TRBV10-1
D gene: TRBD1
CDR3 DNA: TGCGCCAGCAGTGAGTCAGGGACAGGGGGCTCCTACGAGCAGTACTTC
CDR3 protein: CASSESGTGGSYEQYF

J gene: TRBJ1-3
V gene: TRBV30
D gene: -
CDR3 DNA: TGTGGGTGGTCCGGGGGCTCTGGAAACACCATATATTTT
CDR3 protein: CGWSGGSGNTIYF

J gene: TRBJ2-3
V gene: TRBV5-4
D gene: TRBD1
CDR3 DNA: TGTGCCAGCAGCCTTGACAGGGTTTCCACAGATACGCAGTATTTT
CDR3 protein: CASSLDRVSTDTQYF

J gene: TRBJ2-7
V gene: TRBV2
D gene: TRBD1
CDR3 DNA: TGTGCCAGCAGGGAAGACAGGGACAATTGGGCCTACTTC
CDR3 protein: CASREDRDNWAYF

J gene: TRBJ2-1
V gene: TRBV6-1
D gene: -
CDR3 DNA: TGTGCCAGCAGGCCCGGGAGTAATGAGCAGTTCTTC
CDR3 protein: CASRPGSNEQFF

J gene: TRBJ1-5
V gene: TRBV28
D gene: TRBD1
CDR3 DNA: TGTGCCAGCAGTTTTGGGACAGGGCATCAGCCCCAGCATTTT
CDR3 protein: CASSFGTGHQPQHF

J gene: TRBJ1-1
V gene: TRBV5-4
D gene: TRBD1
CDR3 DNA: TGTGCCAGCAGCCTGGGGGTTGAGGGGGCGCGAGCTTTCTTT
CDR3 protein: CASSLGVEGARAFF

J gene: TRBJ1-5
V gene: TRBV2
D gene: TRBD1
CDR3 DNA: TGTGCCAGCAGTCGACAGGGGGCGTCAAATCAGCCCCAGCATTTT
CDR3 protein: CASSRQGASNQPQHF

J gene: TRBJ1-3
V gene: TRBV5-1
D gene: -
CDR3 DNA: TGCGCCAGCAGCCTAGTACAGGGTTCTGGAAACACCATATATTTT
CDR3 protein: CASSLVQGSGNTIYF

J gene: TRBJ2-7
V gene: TRBV9
D gene: TRBD2
CDR3 DNA: TGTGCCAGCAGCTCCAGCGGGACCAACTACGAGCAGTACTTC
CDR3 protein: CASSSSGTNYEQYF

J gene: TRBJ2-7
V gene: TRBV5-1
D gene: TRBD1
CDR3 DNA: TGCGCCAGCAGCCCCAGGGACAGTGCCTACGAGCAGTACTTC
CDR3 protein: CASSPRDSAYEQYF

J gene: TRBJ1-5
V gene: TRBV6-4
D gene: -
CDR3 DNA: TGTGCCAGCAGTCCCGGTGGGGGGTATCAGCCCCAGCATTTT
CDR3 protein: CASSPGGGYQPQHF

J gene: TRBJ1-2
V gene: TRBV7-9
D gene: -
CDR3 DNA: TGTGCCAGCAAGGCAGGACTTAACTATGGCTACACCTTC
CDR3 protein: CASKAGLNYGYTF

J gene: TRBJ1-2
V gene: TRBV6-5
D gene: -
CDR3 DNA: TGTGCCAGCAGTTACTCAGGAGATGGCTACACCTTC
CDR3 protein: CASSYSGDGYTF

J gene: TRBJ2-3
V gene: TRBV7-2
D gene: -
CDR3 DNA: TGTGCCAGCAGCTTAGACAGATACACAGATACGCAGTATTTT
CDR3 protein: CASSLDRYTDTQYF

J gene: TRBJ1-1
V gene: TRBV7-2
D gene: TRBD1
CDR3 DNA: TGTGCCAGCAGCTTAGCCGCCTGGGACAGGAACACTGAAGCTTTCTTT
CDR3 protein: CASSLAAWDRNTEAFF

J gene: TRBJ2-6
V gene: TRBV18
D gene: -
CDR3 DNA: TGTGCCAGCTCACCAGAGATCTCTGGGGCCAACGTCCTGACTTTC
CDR3 protein: CASSPEISGANVLTF

J gene: TRBJ2-3
V gene: TRBV5-1
D gene: TRBD2
CDR3 DNA: TGCGCCAGCAGCTCGCAAGGCGGGGGATACACAGATACGCAGTATTTT
CDR3 protein: CASSSQGGGYTDTQYF

J gene: TRBJ1-2
V gene: TRBV19
D gene: TRBD1
CDR3 DNA: TGTGCCAGTAGTACAGGGGGAGACTATGGCTACACCTTC
CDR3 protein: CASSTGGDYGYTF